These 30 T cell receptor beta chains originate from one sample sequenced in a study of cytomegalovirus exposure and HLA in healthy donors (dated by TCRdb to the late 2010s). The library was prepared using the immunoSEQ multiplex PCR assay. The multiplex PCR relied on a mix of 60 forward primers for TCR Vbeta segments and 13 reverse primers for TCR Jbeta segments. Entries here come from immuneACCESS through TCRdb and include only in-frame sequences with V and J called. Some clones fail to appear in such tables; in the studies checked, an unresolved V gene covers under half of the shortfall, and the cause of the remainder is unknown. For this sample there are approximately 150,000 clones; 70% to 85% appear just once. Less than 3% of the sample goes to the ten largest clones. The specimen sequenced was PBMCs. The receptors derive from a male donor in good health and CMV-seronegative.

The rearrangement joins TRBV2 to TRBJ1-2; TRBD1 might be the D (5 bases). The ends were cut back, 10 bases at V and 8 bases at J, with 20 bases in the middle. Germline lookup yields CDR1 SNHLY and CDR2 FYNNEI. The CDR3 is 13 amino acids. The DNA of the CDR3 is TGTGCCAACGCCCTTGGACAAGGCCGGGGCTACACCTTC. Translated, it gives CANALGQGRGYTF.

The rearrangement uses TRBV19 and TRBJ2-2, with TRBD2 matching 11 bases. This CDR3 contains 22 residues. V was clipped by 3 bases and J by 5 bases; unmatched bases: 23. CDR1 is LNHDA, CDR2 SQIVND, per germline (reference sequence). CDR3 protein: CASSMGTVLTRLAGTGTGELFF. In DNA form, the CDR3 reads TGTGCCAGTAGTATGGGGACAGTACTAACCAGACTAGCGGGAACGGGGACCGGGGAGCTGTTTTTT.

V is TRBV7-6 and J is TRBJ2-1, with a weak D call TRBD1 (5 bases). Trimming stripped 3 bases from V and 7 bases from J, with 13 bases between. CDR3 length: 14 amino acids. Germline V gene sequence: CDR1 SGHVS, CDR2 FNYEAQ. The CDR3 DNA sequence: TGTGCCAGCAGCTTCTTGCAGGGATCGAATGAGCAGTTCTTC. Translation gives CASSFLQGSNEQFF.

The chain employs TRBV30 and TRBJ2-7; D is unresolved. The CDR3 runs to 12 residues. Germline CDR1 and CDR2: GTSNPN and SVGIG (reference sequence). The V and J ends lost 4 bases and 1 base respectively, with 8 bases between them. CDR3 sequence: CAWNRGSYEQYF. The CDR3 coding sequence is TGTGCCTGGAACCGAGGTTCCTACGAGCAGTACTTC.

The V gene is TRBV7-9, the J gene TRBJ2-7; the D gene is possibly TRBD1 (6 bases). V lost 3 bases to trimming and J lost 3 bases, with 18 bases between them. CDR3 length: 16 residues. Germline lookup yields CDR1 SEHNR and CDR2 FQNEAQ (reference sequence). The CDR3 loop reads CASSFTQGRGLYEQYF. In DNA form, the CDR3 reads TGTGCCAGCAGCTTCACGCAAGGCAGGGGCCTCTACGAGCAGTACTTC.

The rearrangement links TRBV7-9 to TRBJ2-1; 14 bases are a match to TRBD2. CDR1 is SEHNR, CDR2 FQNEAQ, per germline (reference sequence). V dropped 5 bases and J dropped 6; count of bases not matched to a gene: 9. CDR3 length equals 17 residues. This chain's CDR3 is CASSPPAGTSGSNEQFF. Written as DNA, the CDR3 is TGTGCCAGCAGCCCCCCCGCCGGGACTAGCGGGAGCAATGAGCAGTTCTTC.

This clone has only a few counts. The chain links TRBV11-1 to TRBJ2-1, with TRBD2 identical over 7 bases. This CDR3 spans 15 amino acids. V lost 8 bases, J lost 0 bases, and 7 bases stayed unmatched. Germline values: CDR1 SGHAT, CDR2 FQDESV (reference sequence). The CDR3 DNA is TGTGCCAGCGGTCTTGGGAGGGGCTCCTACAATGAGCAGTTCTTC. Translating it yields CASGLGRGSYNEQFF.

The genes are TRBV7-2 and TRBJ1-5; TRBD1 might be the D (6 bases). The ends were cut back, 4 bases at V and 4 bases at J, with 14 bases in the middle. The CDR3 is 15 residues long. Germline values: CDR1 SGHTA, CDR2 FQGNSA. This chain's CDR3 is CASSSLGQGNQPQHF. CDR3 DNA sequence: TGTGCCAGCAGCTCCCTCGGGCAGGGGAATCAGCCCCAGCATTTT.

This clone was observed a handful of times. This chain connects TRBV4-3 to TRBJ1-1; possible D gene TRBD1, 6 bases. This CDR3 has 17 residues. Germline values: CDR1 LGHNA, CDR2 YSLEER. The V and J ends lost 0 bases and 4 bases respectively, with 18 bases between them. This CDR3 reads CASSQESQDSYFTEAFF. The CDR3 nucleotides read TGCGCCAGCAGCCAAGAATCTCAGGACAGCTACTTCACTGAAGCTTTCTTT.

This chain uses TRBV7-2 with TRBJ2-2; D is possibly TRBD1 (6 bases). V was shortened by 1 base and J by 6 bases, with 9 bases between the two germline ends. CDR3 size: 14 residues. The V gene's germline CDR1 is SGHTA and CDR2 FQGNSA. The CDR3 DNA reads as TGTGCCAGCAGCTTAGTACAGGGCGCCGGGGAGCTGTTTTTT. Its translation: CASSLVQGAGELFF.

The V call is TRBV19, the J call TRBJ1-5; no clear D gene. Germline lookup yields CDR1 LNHDA and CDR2 SQIVND (reference sequence). This CDR3 has 14 residues. The germline V and J ends were trimmed by 3 bases and 8 bases, with 14 bases remaining between them. CDR3 residues: CASSMATGWEPQHF. The CDR3 DNA follows: TGTGCCAGTAGTATGGCGACGGGTTGGGAGCCCCAGCATTTT.

V gene TRBV28 combines with J gene TRBJ2-1, with 9 bases aligning to TRBD2. Unmatched junction bases numbered 10, after V lost 4 bases and J lost 0 bases. Germline V lookup: CDR1 MDHEN, CDR2 SYDVKM. The CDR3 covers 18 residues. The CDR3 here is CASSSSGRSLSSYNEQFF. As DNA, the CDR3 is TGTGCCAGCAGTTCGAGCGGGAGGTCCCTGAGCTCCTACAATGAGCAGTTCTTC.

V usage is TRBV7-2 and J usage is TRBJ2-7; D is possibly TRBD1 (6 bases). CDR3 length: 14 amino acids. Deletions cut 5 bases from V and 9 bases from J, with 20 bases between. CDR1 is SGHTA, CDR2 FQGNSA, per germline. The CDR3 sequence: CASSPGHPPWGQYF. In nucleotides, the CDR3 is TGTGCCAGCAGCCCGGGACACCCACCCTGGGGGCAGTACTTC.

This clone was recorded a few times. This chain connects TRBV5-1 to TRBJ1-1; no clear D gene. CDR1 and CDR2 (germline): SGHRS, YFSETQ. This CDR3 comprises 14 residues. The V and J ends lost 1 base and 1 base respectively, with 8 bases between them. CDR3 in DNA: TGCGCCAGCAGCTTGTACAAGTCGAACACTGAAGCTTTCTTT. Translated: CASSLYKSNTEAFF.

V gene TRBV6-6 combines with J gene TRBJ2-5; TRBD2 matches 9 bases. V dropped 6 bases and J dropped 6; count of bases not matched to a gene: 11. Germline V lookup: CDR1 MNHNY, CDR2 SVGAGI (reference sequence). The CDR3 is made up of 15 amino acids. CDR3 bases: TGTGCCAGCAGGGCGACTAGCGGAGGGGGTAAGACCCAGTACTTC. Protein product: CASRATSGGGKTQYF.

The chain is built from TRBV7-9 and TRBJ2-5, with D uncertain. CDR3 size: 15 residues. V was shortened by 5 bases and J by 5 bases, with 18 bases between the two germline ends. Per the germline V gene, CDR1 is SEHNR and CDR2 is FQNEAQ (reference sequence). CDR3 DNA: TGTGCCAGCAGCCCATTGGCCGATTCGCGGGAGACCCAGTACTTC. Translating gives CASSPLADSRETQYF.

As DNA, the CDR3 is TGCAGTGCTTTAGCGTGGGGGACCCAGTACTTC. Translated, it gives CSALAWGTQYF. The V and J genes are TRBV20-1 and TRBJ2-5; weak D call: TRBD2 (5 bases). Trimming left V 5 bases short and J 7 bases short, with 11 bases between. Germline CDR1 and CDR2: DFQATT and SNEGSKA (reference sequence). CDR3 length: 11 amino acids.

The chain carries TRBV5-1 and TRBJ2-7, with D tentatively TRBD1 (6 bases). V lost 4 bases and J 1 base, leaving 15 bases between the germline ends. Germline V gives CDR1 SGHRS, CDR2 YFSETQ. The CDR3 totals 15 residues. CDR3 protein: CASSPSLGASYEQYF. CDR3 DNA sequence: TGCGCCAGCAGCCCCTCTCTGGGGGCGTCCTACGAGCAGTACTTC.

The genes are TRBV6-1 and TRBJ2-7, with D hard to call. Trimming cost V 2 bases and J 0 bases, with 8 bases left between them. The germline V gene encodes CDR1 MNHNS and CDR2 SASEGT. The CDR3 covers 14 residues. CDR3 amino acids: CASSELHSSYEQYF. The CDR3 DNA follows: TGTGCCAGCAGTGAATTGCACAGCTCCTACGAGCAGTACTTC.

The chain recombines TRBV4-1 with TRBJ2-1; 12 bases line up with TRBD2. With 3 bases clipped from V and 5 bases from J, the junction kept 2 bases outside the gene matches. This CDR3 contains 15 residues. CDR1 is MGHRA, CDR2 YSYEKL, per germline. The chain's CDR3 is CASSHLAGGNNEQFF. In DNA form, the CDR3 reads TGCGCCAGCAGCCACCTAGCGGGAGGGAACAATGAGCAGTTCTTC.

The chain is built from TRBV19 and TRBJ1-2; D ambiguous. The CDR3 loop spans 12 amino acids. Looked up from germline, CDR1 is LNHDA and CDR2 is SQIVND (reference sequence). Trimming removed 5 bases from V and 1 base from J, with 5 bases in between. In nucleotides, the CDR3 is TGTGCCAGTAGTTCTAATAACTATGGCTACACCTTC. It yields the protein CASSSNNYGYTF. The full variable domain, in which reference TRBV19 and TRBJ1-2 provide the parts outside the CDR3, is DGGITQSPKYLFRKEGQNVTLSCEQNLNHDAMYWYRQDPGQGLRLIYYSQIVNDFQKGDIAEGYSVSREKKESFPLTVTSAQKNPTAFYLCASSSNNYGYTFGSGTRLTVV.

The V and J genes are TRBV28 and TRBJ1-2, with D uncertain. Germline V gene sequence: CDR1 MDHEN, CDR2 SYDVKM. The V end lost 2 bases, the J end lost 1 base, and 5 bases lay between the germline ends. This CDR3 contains 13 residues. For the CDR3, the DNA is TGTGCCAGCAGTTTAACGGGTAACTATGGCTACACCTTC. As protein: CASSLTGNYGYTF.

This chain uses TRBV2 with TRBJ2-5; the match to TRBD2 covers 9 bases. This CDR3 region has 13 residues. V lost 6 bases, J lost 4 bases, and 3 bases stayed unmatched. Germline V lookup: CDR1 SNHLY, CDR2 FYNNEI. CDR3 amino acids: CASRTSGLETQYF. In DNA form, the CDR3 reads TGTGCCAGCAGGACTAGCGGACTAGAGACCCAGTACTTC.

This clone was detected once. The CDR3 protein is CASSTGSPGELFF. The CDR3 DNA is TGTGCCAGCAGTACGGGGAGTCCCGGGGAGCTGTTTTTT. This chain links TRBV25-1 with TRBJ2-2, with TRBD2 as a possible D gene (5 bases). Trimming removed 5 bases from V and 6 bases from J, with 10 bases in between. Germline V lookup: CDR1 MGHDK, CDR2 SYGVNS. The CDR3 length is 13 residues.

CDR3 sequence reads: CASGWGDTQYF. In nucleotides, the CDR3 is TGTGCCAGTGGCTGGGGCGATACGCAGTATTTT. The rearrangement uses TRBV19 and TRBJ2-3, with D possibly being TRBD1 (5 bases). The CDR3 loop spans 11 amino acids. CDR1 is LNHDA, CDR2 SQIVND, per germline (reference sequence). Trimming left V 8 bases short and J 6 bases short, with 9 bases between.

V gene TRBV7-2 combines with J gene TRBJ2-5, with a weak D call TRBD2 (6 bases). CDR3 length equals 13 residues. The germline CDR1 and CDR2 sequences are SGHTA and FQGNSA. The V and J ends lost 5 bases and 2 bases respectively, with 9 bases between them. The CDR3 region is CASSPGVQETQYF. In nucleotides, the CDR3 is TGTGCCAGCAGCCCGGGAGTACAAGAGACCCAGTACTTC.

This clone was counted a single time. This chain connects TRBV11-2 to TRBJ1-2; D uncertain. This CDR3 comprises 12 residues. Trimming removed 1 base at V and 8 bases at J, with 8 bases between. Germline V gene lookup returns CDR1 SGHAT and CDR2 FQNNGV. Written as DNA, the CDR3 is TGTGCCAGCAGCTTAGGCCCAGGCGGCTACACCTTC. Translated: CASSLGPGGYTF.

This sequence joins TRBV6-5 and TRBJ2-5; no clear D gene. The J call could be wrong; TRBJ2-7 is a better fit for the DNA end. CDR1 is MNHEY and CDR2 is SVGAGI in the germline V gene. The CDR3 spans 14 residues. The chain's CDR3 is CASSYSLNPYEQYF. CDR3 nucleotide sequence: TGTGCCAGCAGTTACTCGCTTAACCCCTACGAGCAGTACTTC.

V is TRBV2 and J is TRBJ2-7; 10 nucleotides align to TRBD2. The CDR3 is made up of 14 amino acids. CDR1 SNHLY and CDR2 FYNNEI come from the germline V gene. Trimming at V came to 4 bases and at J to 5 bases, leaving 5 bases not matched to a gene. The CDR3 is CASSGTSGTHEQYF. CDR3 bases: TGTGCCAGCAGTGGAACTAGCGGGACCCACGAGCAGTACTTC.

The rearrangement uses TRBV28 and TRBJ1-1; TRBD1 agrees at 7 bases. Germline CDR1 reads MDHEN; CDR2 reads SYDVKM. V dropped 6 bases and J dropped 3; count of bases not matched to a gene: 7. The length of the CDR3 is 14 residues. The CDR3 sequence: CASREGQLYTEAFF. The DNA for the CDR3 is TGTGCCAGCAGAGAGGGACAGCTTTACACTGAAGCTTTCTTT.